A selection of T cell receptor beta chains follows, all from one sample in a study of blood T cell repertoires in COVID-19. Sequenced by immunoSEQ multiplex PCR; TCRdb stores in-frame clones only, minus some. This sample carries about 72,000 clones, around 80% of them seen once, and the ten largest clones take 18%. What was sequenced was peripheral blood. These receptors were obtained from a human donor in a cohort sampled during active COVID-19. Both conserved end residues are trimmed from each CDR3. Fields, in order: V gene, J gene, CDR3 protein.

v_gene: TRBV15
j_gene: TRBJ1-4
CDR3aa: ATSLGGGNEKLF

v_gene: TRBV11-1
j_gene: TRBJ1-6
CDR3aa: ASSLEPERNSPLH

v_gene: TRBV5-4
j_gene: TRBJ2-1
CDR3aa: ASSSAGDSYNEQF

v_gene: TRBV7-9
j_gene: TRBJ2-7
CDR3aa: ASTTGVSYEQY

v_gene: TRBV7-2
j_gene: TRBJ2-3
CDR3aa: ASSVADTQY

v_gene: TRBV7-9
j_gene: TRBJ1-4
CDR3aa: ASSHRREATNEKLF

v_gene: TRBV4-1
j_gene: TRBJ1-1
CDR3aa: ASSQTVDRNTEAF

v_gene: TRBV2
j_gene: TRBJ1-3
CDR3aa: ASKRGTGNTIY

v_gene: TRBV5-4
j_gene: TRBJ2-7
CDR3aa: ASGGTLGQGHYEQY

v_gene: TRBV18
j_gene: TRBJ2-7
CDR3aa: ASSSGQGTYEQY

v_gene: TRBV7-2
j_gene: TRBJ1-2
CDR3aa: ASSPGTGGGEGYT

v_gene: TRBV9
j_gene: TRBJ2-3
CDR3aa: ASSVGEEYSTDTQY

v_gene: TRBV7-9
j_gene: TRBJ2-7
CDR3aa: ALVRSGGNEQY

v_gene: TRBV4-1
j_gene: TRBJ2-7
CDR3aa: ASSRYSGESYEQY

v_gene: TRBV7-9
j_gene: TRBJ2-1
CDR3aa: ASSRGTGRIDEQF

v_gene: TRBV7-9
j_gene: TRBJ1-2
CDR3aa: ASSPSGQGAYGYT

v_gene: TRBV5-1
j_gene: TRBJ2-5
CDR3aa: ASSLARLETQY

v_gene: TRBV18
j_gene: TRBJ1-1
CDR3aa: ASSPGQGATEAF

v_gene: TRBV4-1
j_gene: TRBJ2-2
CDR3aa: ASSQGWAVTGELF

v_gene: TRBV23-1
j_gene: TRBJ1-5
CDR3aa: ASSQLSQPQH

v_gene: TRBV3-1/TRBV3-2
j_gene: TRBJ1-2
CDR3aa: ASSHTDREGYGYT

v_gene: TRBV5-6
j_gene: TRBJ2-1
CDR3aa: ASSLEPSSNEQF

v_gene: TRBV13
j_gene: TRBJ2-7
CDR3aa: ASSSYQTGGYEQY

v_gene: TRBV6-2/TRBV6-3
j_gene: TRBJ2-7
CDR3aa: ASSGSSSSYEQY

v_gene: TRBV9
j_gene: TRBJ1-3
CDR3aa: ASSVLQGPGNTIY

v_gene: TRBV2
j_gene: TRBJ2-2
CDR3aa: ASSERNTGELF

v_gene: TRBV4-1
j_gene: TRBJ1-4
CDR3aa: ASSQEREGKLF

v_gene: TRBV28
j_gene: TRBJ2-7
CDR3aa: ASSRSGTGGYEQY

v_gene: TRBV15
j_gene: TRBJ1-2
CDR3aa: ATSTRPDNFGYT

v_gene: TRBV10-3
j_gene: TRBJ1-3
CDR3aa: AISDTGVGGNTIY

v_gene: TRBV29-1
j_gene: TRBJ2-3
CDR3aa: SVERGDSTDTQY

v_gene: TRBV16
j_gene: TRBJ1-2
CDR3aa: ASSQHGQALVGGYT

v_gene: TRBV30
j_gene: TRBJ2-5
CDR3aa: AWTGQETQY

v_gene: TRBV4-2
j_gene: TRBJ1-4
CDR3aa: ASSQEGTGGSTNEKLF

v_gene: TRBV5-1
j_gene: TRBJ1-1
CDR3aa: ASSLTHRQTDEAF

v_gene: TRBV30
j_gene: TRBJ1-2
CDR3aa: AAKSGPGQGARGYGYT

v_gene: TRBV2
j_gene: TRBJ1-1
CDR3aa: ASTVQGEAF

v_gene: TRBV28
j_gene: TRBJ2-3
CDR3aa: ARKTSGASDTQY

v_gene: TRBV10-1
j_gene: TRBJ1-5
CDR3aa: ASSERVSEPQH

v_gene: TRBV27
j_gene: TRBJ2-7
CDR3aa: ASSPLAQRNYEQY

v_gene: TRBV19
j_gene: TRBJ1-1
CDR3aa: ASSSSVNTEAF

v_gene: TRBV5-4
j_gene: TRBJ1-6
CDR3aa: ASSSAGTGSGSPLH

v_gene: TRBV6-6
j_gene: TRBJ2-7
CDR3aa: ASSYSAGVGYEQY

v_gene: TRBV7-9
j_gene: TRBJ2-1
CDR3aa: ASSHGGTTLNEQF

v_gene: TRBV18
j_gene: TRBJ2-4
CDR3aa: ASSKGGEAIQY

v_gene: TRBV2
j_gene: TRBJ1-1
CDR3aa: ASSEGGGPP

v_gene: TRBV3-1/TRBV3-2
j_gene: TRBJ1-4
CDR3aa: ASSDRVEKLF

v_gene: TRBV3-1/TRBV3-2
j_gene: TRBJ2-7
CDR3aa: ASSPTGTYEQY

v_gene: TRBV19
j_gene: TRBJ2-1
CDR3aa: ASSIARGRGRGHHEQF

v_gene: TRBV9
j_gene: TRBJ2-2
CDR3aa: ASSVDRVRTGELF

v_gene: TRBV6-6
j_gene: TRBJ2-3
CDR3aa: ASSYRGGDTQY

v_gene: TRBV5-1
j_gene: TRBJ1-1
CDR3aa: ASSLVAGNTEAF

v_gene: TRBV2
j_gene: TRBJ2-6
CDR3aa: ASGRSSGANVLT

v_gene: TRBV6-5
j_gene: TRBJ1-2
CDR3aa: ASSYSHRDYGYT

v_gene: TRBV10-3
j_gene: TRBJ2-2
CDR3aa: AISDISTGFTGELF

v_gene: TRBV5-1
j_gene: TRBJ2-7
CDR3aa: ASSSGQSSYEQY